The following is a T cell receptor beta chain sequence with its context. The sample comes from a study of T-cell reconstitution after alpha-beta-depleted transplantation in children. The CDR3 totals 14 residues. Trimming took 1 base from V and 1 from J, leaving 7 bases between them. The V gene's germline CDR1 is SGHTA and CDR2 FQGNSA. Preparing the TCRbeta library involved the use of unique molecular identifiers. MiXCR, run by TCRdb on the PCR reads, gives a single entry per CDR3 protein. The sample consists of about 190,000 distinct CDR3 sequences, 6% to 7% of them appearing once. This specimen consisted of PBMCs from the stem cell graft donor, obtained from the stem cell graft. This receptor was taken from a human donor who donated a stem cell graft to a child with Wiskott-Aldrich syndrome. The rearrangement uses TRBV7-2 and TRBJ2-5; D uncertain. The CDR3 coding sequence is TGTGCCAGCAGCTTAGTGCCGACCCAAGAGACCCAGTACTTC. The encoded protein is CASSLVPTQETQYF.